The 18 T cell receptor beta chains listed next were all sequenced from one sample in a study of technical replicates of blood from four donors. Only in-frame clones appear in the TCRdb table, and some are missing; sequencing was by immunoSEQ multiplex PCR. The sample contains about 56,000 clones, about 94% of which appear only once. Sequenced input: PBMCs. The receptors stem from a human donor in good health. Some clones in this sample may be carry-over from other donors' samples.

The V gene is TRBV7-3, the J gene TRBJ2-1; 8 bases map to TRBD2. The CDR3 loop spans 15 amino acids. Unmatched junction bases numbered 5, after V lost 3 bases and J lost 4 bases. Germline-derived CDR1 and CDR2 are SGHTA and FQGTGA. This chain's CDR3 is CASSLGLAGYNEQFF. CDR3 nucleotides: TGTGCCAGCAGCTTGGGATTAGCGGGGTACAATGAGCAGTTCTTC.

V gene TRBV29-1 combines with J gene TRBJ1-3, with 7 bases fitting TRBD1. V shed 4 bases and J 0 bases; nucleotides not matched to a gene: 3. This CDR3 has 14 residues. Germline V gene data show CDR1 as SQVTM and CDR2 as ANQGSEA. CDR3 residues: CSVVTGASGNTIYF. The CDR3 nucleotides read TGCAGCGTTGTAACAGGGGCCTCTGGAAACACCATATATTTT.

The rearrangement links TRBV9 to TRBJ2-6, with 7 bases matching TRBD2. CDR3 length: 19 amino acids. Germline V lookup: CDR1 SGDLS, CDR2 YYNGEE. The ends lost 4 bases at V and 0 bases at J; junction bases unmatched: 13. The CDR3: CASSPQVGLPRSGANVLTF. The CDR3 nucleotides read TGTGCCAGCAGCCCCCAAGTGGGACTACCACGCTCTGGGGCCAACGTCCTGACTTTC.

J is TRBJ2-7 and V is TRBV6-4; 8 nucleotides agree with TRBD2. The CDR3 is 14 amino acids. Germline V gives CDR1 MRHNA, CDR2 SNTAGT. V dropped 4 bases and J dropped 5; count of bases not matched to a gene: 7. In DNA, the CDR3 is TGTGCCAGCAGTGCGTCGGGGGGGGGCGACGAGCAGTACTTC. It codes for CASSASGGGDEQYF.

This clone was seen once. This chain uses TRBV4-1 with TRBJ2-3, with 7 bases that match TRBD2. CDR3 length equals 18 residues. The germline CDR1 and CDR2 sequences are MGHRA and YSYEKL. V lost 2 bases and J lost 0; bases outside the gene matches: 11. The CDR3 sequence is CASSQSRLAVVSTDTQYF. Written as DNA, the CDR3 is TGCGCCAGCAGCCAAAGTAGGCTAGCGGTTGTGAGCACAGATACGCAGTATTTT.

This chain joins TRBV12-5 and TRBJ1-6; unclear D gene. The CDR3 runs 13 residues. CDR1 LGHNT and CDR2 FRNRAP come from the germline V gene. Trimming left V 2 bases short and J 9 bases short, with 8 bases between. The CDR3 nucleotides are TGTGCTAGTGGTTTGAGAGGGAGTTCACCCCTCCACTTT. This translates into CASGLRGSSPLHF.

This sequence joins TRBV11-2 and TRBJ2-1; 10 bases align to TRBD2. This CDR3 is 17 amino acids long. Looked up from germline, CDR1 is SGHAT and CDR2 is FQNNGV. The V segment lost 3 bases and the J segment 9 bases; nucleotides outside the gene matches: 14. Here the CDR3 DNA reads TGTGCCAGCAGCTTGAGAGGTGCAGGAGCGGGGGGGATTGAGCAGTTCTTC. Its protein product is CASSLRGAGAGGIEQFF.

The chain is built from TRBV5-4 and TRBJ2-7, with 11 bases lining up with TRBD2. CDR1 is SGHNT, CDR2 YYREEE, per germline (reference sequence). V lost 1 base, J lost 5 bases, and 2 bases stayed unmatched. CDR3 length equals 14 residues. The CDR3 spells CASSLRGLADEQYF. The CDR3 DNA reads TGTGCCAGCAGCTTGAGGGGACTAGCGGACGAGCAGTACTTC.

This chain joins TRBV5-1 and TRBJ2-7, with D unresolved. Germline V gene sequence: CDR1 SGHRS, CDR2 YFSETQ. The CDR3 is 15 residues long. With 2 bases removed from V and 3 bases from J, the gap between germline ends came to 15 bases. The CDR3 sequence: CASSLKLTGNYEQYF. The CDR3, as DNA: TGCGCCAGCAGCTTAAAGTTGACTGGAAACTACGAGCAGTACTTC.

The CDR3 region is CASSDRQRGQPQHF. The CDR3 DNA reads as TGTGCCAGCAGTGATAGGCAGCGGGGTCAGCCCCAGCATTTT. The chain links TRBV2 to TRBJ1-5; D is ambiguous. From germline, CDR1 is SNHLY and CDR2 FYNNEI. The CDR3 sequence is 14 residues long. V was pared by 3 bases and J by 6 bases, with 12 bases between.

This rearrangement joins TRBV5-1 to TRBJ2-5; D is unclear. Trimming took 4 bases from V and 1 from J, leaving 5 bases between them. Germline values: CDR1 SGHRS, CDR2 YFSETQ. The CDR3 runs 12 residues. The CDR3: CASSEVQETQYF. The CDR3 nucleotides read TGCGCCAGCAGCGAGGTCCAAGAGACCCAGTACTTC. Full variable domain (outside the CDR3, taken from reference TRBV5-1 and TRBJ2-5): KAGVTQTPRYLIKTRGQQVTLSCSPISGHRSVSWYQQTPGQGLQFLFEYFSETQRNKGNFPGRFSGRQFSNSRSEMNVSTLELGDSALYLCASSEVQETQYFGPGTRLLVL.

The rearrangement joins TRBV2 to TRBJ1-2, with TRBD1 as a possible D gene (5 bases). Germline loops: CDR1 SNHLY, CDR2 FYNNEI. The CDR3 has 11 amino acids. V lost 6 bases to trimming and J lost 8 bases, with 10 bases between them. The chain's CDR3 is CASRGEGGYTF. As DNA, the CDR3 is TGTGCCAGCAGAGGGGAGGGCGGCTACACCTTC.

The V call is TRBV7-8, the J call TRBJ1-1; TRBD1 agrees at 7 bases. The V segment lost 8 bases and the J segment 4 bases; nucleotides outside the gene matches: 4. This CDR3 has 12 amino acids. CDR1 and CDR2 (germline): SGHVS, FQNEAQ. CDR3 residues: CASLDRATEAFF. In nucleotides, the CDR3 is TGTGCCAGCCTAGACAGGGCCACTGAAGCTTTCTTT.

V and J are TRBV10-3 and TRBJ1-1, with D maybe TRBD1 (6 bases). Between the trimmed V and J ends, which lost 4 bases and 3 bases, there was a span of 15 bases. The CDR3 is 15 residues long. Germline V CDR1 and CDR2: ENHRY, SYGVKD. In nucleotides, the CDR3 is TGTGCCATCAGTGGGGTGTCCAGGGGCCACACTGAAGCTTTCTTT. Translating gives CAISGVSRGHTEAFF.

This rearrangement joins TRBV7-6 to TRBJ2-1; 13 nucleotides agree with TRBD2. The J segment lost 6 bases and the V segment lost 4 bases, leaving 18 bases of the junction unmatched. Looked up from germline, CDR1 is SGHVS and CDR2 is FNYEAQ. This CDR3 has 20 residues. The CDR3 is CASSSPHGTGWTSGSNEQFF. The DNA for the CDR3 is TGTGCCAGCAGCTCGCCCCATGGGACAGGTTGGACTAGCGGGAGCAATGAGCAGTTCTTC. The entire variable domain, with the rest obtained from reference TRBV7-6 and TRBJ2-1, is as follows: GAGVSQSPRYKVTKRGQDVALRCDPISGHVSLYWYRQALGQGPEFLTYFNYEAQQDKSGLPNDRFSAERPEGSISTLTIQRTEQRDSAMYRCASSSPHGTGWTSGSNEQFFGPGTRLTVL.

The rearrangement joins TRBV30 to TRBJ2-1, with D possibly being TRBD2 (5 bases). The V gene lost 5 bases and the J gene lost 4 bases, with 12 bases spanning the gap. This CDR3 has 13 residues. Looked up from germline, CDR1 is GTSNPN and CDR2 is SVGIG (reference sequence). The chain's CDR3 is CAWSNGGYNEQFF. In nucleotides, the CDR3 is TGTGCCTGGTCGAACGGCGGGTACAATGAGCAGTTCTTC.

This chain connects TRBV4-2 to TRBJ2-3, with D maybe TRBD1 (7 bases). The CDR3 totals 16 residues. Germline CDR1 is LGHNA and CDR2 is YNFKEQ. V was cut by 4 bases and J by 0 bases, with 14 bases left in between. The CDR3 is CASSPEPGGSTDTQYF. DNA for the CDR3: TGTGCCAGCAGCCCAGAACCAGGGGGGAGCACAGATACGCAGTATTTT.

This clone has just one count. The V and J genes are TRBV7-9 and TRBJ2-1, with D tentatively TRBD2 (7 bases). Trimming shortened V by 6 bases and J by 5 bases, and 23 bases separated the two germline ends. The CDR3 extends over 17 amino acids. The germline V gene encodes CDR1 SEHNR and CDR2 FQNEAQ (reference sequence). The CDR3 region has the DNA TGTGCCAGCAGTCGTCGGTTCGGCGGGGGCGCAAACAATGAGCAGTTCTTC. This codes for CASSRRFGGGANNEQFF. Complete variable domain (other parts from reference TRBV7-9 and TRBJ2-1): DTGVSQNPRHKITKRGQNVTFRCDPISEHNRLYWYRQTLGQGPEFLTYFQNEAQLEKSRLLSDRFSAERPKGSFSTLEIQRTEQGDSAMYLCASSRRFGGGANNEQFFGPGTRLTVL.